Listed below are T cell receptor beta chains from one sample, sequenced in a study of blood T cells in healthy people across ages. TCRdb reprocessed the 5' RACE reads with MiXCR, giving one entry per CDR3 protein. The table includes about 600,000 distinct CDR3 sequences, less than 60% detected once. The sample comprised blood. The receptors were sampled from a man aged 80 or over in good health. The CDR3 runs from the conserved cysteine through the conserved F or W. Size tells how often a clone was seen (once, few, many) or the class of an expanded clone, and some rows leave it out.

V gene,clone size,J gene,CDR3 protein
TRBV18,few,TRBJ2-7,CASSLGQEWSSYEQYF
TRBV6-1,-,TRBJ1-1,CASIDPTGNTEAFF
TRBV7-3,-,TRBJ2-3,CASSTEHRGTDTQYF
TRBV27,-,TRBJ2-7,CASRRGQGAGEQYF
TRBV7-9,-,TRBJ2-7,CASSSSLSVPRGSEQYF
TRBV7-2,-,TRBJ2-7,CASSHRGPEQYF
TRBV7-2,-,TRBJ2-3,CASSPPSGGSSTDTQYF
TRBV20-1,-,TRBJ1-2,CSAPRQGGRRGYTF
TRBV27,-,TRBJ2-1,CASSFTDRGYYNEQFF
TRBV20-1,-,TRBJ2-5,CSANLLAGHGTQYF
TRBV9,few,-,CASSVVSGYEQYF
TRBV10-3,-,TRBJ2-3,CAISDREQGIDTQYF
TRBV5-1,-,TRBJ1-4,CASTPGTATNEKLFF
TRBV4-2,few,TRBJ2-7,CASSQALKDEQYF
TRBV7-2,many,TRBJ2-5,CASSFDRGQETQYF
TRBV2,-,TRBJ1-4,CASSESPTNEKLFF
TRBV6-5,many,TRBJ2-7,CASTNMGGYKEQYF
TRBV9,-,TRBJ2-1,CASSVEPGGSGYNEQFF
TRBV2,-,TRBJ2-1,CASWVGSREQFF
TRBV27,-,TRBJ2-1,CASSLTGTHKRNEQFF
TRBV20-1,few,TRBJ2-3,CSATGAADTQYF
TRBV9,once,TRBJ2-1,CASTWRLTASYNEQFF
TRBV5-1,-,TRBJ2-7,CASRVWGTGGAHEQYF
TRBV6-6,once,TRBJ1-5,CASSLESVGADNQPQHF
TRBV29-1,few,TRBJ2-7,CSVNRDQLSYEQYF
TRBV5-8,-,TRBJ2-7,CASSWKGTGTYEQYF
TRBV7-3,-,TRBJ2-3,CASSLTRNPTDTQYF
TRBV7-3,few,TRBJ2-3,CASSETGTSETDTQYF
TRBV3-1,-,TRBJ2-1,CASRLAIGALNEQFF
TRBV29-1,-,TRBJ1-1,CSAPGAGTEAFF
TRBV7-9,-,-,CASSFQTWATNEQYF
TRBV7-6,many,TRBJ2-5,CASSLVSQETQYF
TRBV4-3,-,TRBJ1-6,CASSQERSSSYNSPLHF
TRBV11-2,-,TRBJ1-2,CASSHTRNYGYTF
TRBV27,few,TRBJ2-3,CASSPGPERDTQYF
TRBV4-1,-,TRBJ2-7,CASSRKLAYEQYF
TRBV6-5,-,TRBJ2-7,CASSRGQGGEQYF
TRBV27,few,TRBJ1-1,CASQAPGQGGKAFF
TRBV7-2,-,TRBJ2-2,CASSSRDWELFF
TRBV9,few,TRBJ1-1,CASSKQGQTNTEAFF
TRBV7-9,many,TRBJ2-1,CASRDRAWDNEQFF
TRBV13,few,TRBJ1-6,CASSARGTPNSPLHF
TRBV2,few,TRBJ1-4,CASLRDNEKLFF
TRBV5-1,-,TRBJ1-1,CASGQWGPNTEAFF
TRBV7-2,-,TRBJ2-5,CASSLAPEGKAQYF
TRBV7-9,many,TRBJ2-1,CASSSTSSNEQFF